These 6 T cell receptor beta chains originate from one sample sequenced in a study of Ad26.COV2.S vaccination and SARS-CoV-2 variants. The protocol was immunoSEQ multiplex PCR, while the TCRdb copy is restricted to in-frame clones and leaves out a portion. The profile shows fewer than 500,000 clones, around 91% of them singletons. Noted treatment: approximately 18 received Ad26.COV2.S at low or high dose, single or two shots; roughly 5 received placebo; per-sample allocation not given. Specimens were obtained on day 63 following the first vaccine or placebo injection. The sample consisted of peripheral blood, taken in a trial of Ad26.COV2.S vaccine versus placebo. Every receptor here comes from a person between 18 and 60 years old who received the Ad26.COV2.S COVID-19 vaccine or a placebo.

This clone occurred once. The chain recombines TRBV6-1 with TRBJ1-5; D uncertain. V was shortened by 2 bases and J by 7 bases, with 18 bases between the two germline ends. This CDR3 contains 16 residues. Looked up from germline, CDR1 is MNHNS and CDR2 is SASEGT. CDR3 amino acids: CASSEKVGSREQPQHF. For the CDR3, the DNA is TGTGCCAGCAGTGAAAAGGTTGGGAGCCGAGAGCAGCCCCAGCATTTT.

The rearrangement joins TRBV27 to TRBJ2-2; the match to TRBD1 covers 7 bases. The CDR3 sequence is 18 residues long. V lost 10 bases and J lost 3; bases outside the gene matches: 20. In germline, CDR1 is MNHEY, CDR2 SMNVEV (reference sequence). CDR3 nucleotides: TGTGCCAACTCCATTTCTCGACAGGGCCCCCCGTACACCGGGGAGCTGTTTTTT. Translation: CANSISRQGPPYTGELFF.

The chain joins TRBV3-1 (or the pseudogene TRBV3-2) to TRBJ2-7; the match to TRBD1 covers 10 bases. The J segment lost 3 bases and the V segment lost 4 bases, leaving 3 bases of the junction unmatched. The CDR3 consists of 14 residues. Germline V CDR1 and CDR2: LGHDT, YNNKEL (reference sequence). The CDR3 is CASSLGQGYYEQYF. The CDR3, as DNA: TGTGCCAGCAGCCTGGGACAGGGGTACTACGAGCAGTACTTC.

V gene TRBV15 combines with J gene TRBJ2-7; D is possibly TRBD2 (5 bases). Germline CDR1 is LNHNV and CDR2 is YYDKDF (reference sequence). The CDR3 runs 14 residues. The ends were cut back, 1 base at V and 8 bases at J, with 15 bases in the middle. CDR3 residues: CATSRGVDGVKQYF. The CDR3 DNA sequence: TGTGCCACCAGCAGAGGGGTGGACGGGGTGAAGCAGTACTTC. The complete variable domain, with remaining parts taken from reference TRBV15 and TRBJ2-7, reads DAMVIQNPRYQVTQFGKPVTLSCSQTLNHNVMYWYQQKSSQAPKLLFHYYDKDFNNEADTPDNFQSRRPNTSFCFLDIRSPGLGDTAMYLCATSRGVDGVKQYFGPGTRLTVT.

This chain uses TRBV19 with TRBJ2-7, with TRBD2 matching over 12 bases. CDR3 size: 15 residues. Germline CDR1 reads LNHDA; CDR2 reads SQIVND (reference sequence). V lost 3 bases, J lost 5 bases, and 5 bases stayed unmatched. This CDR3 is CASSMASGRANEQYF. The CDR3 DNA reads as TGTGCCAGTAGTATGGCTAGCGGGAGGGCCAACGAGCAGTACTTC. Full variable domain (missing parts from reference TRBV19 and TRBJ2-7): DGGITQSPKYLFRKEGQNVTLSCEQNLNHDAMYWYRQDPGQGLRLIYYSQIVNDFQKGDIAEGYSVSREKKESFPLTVTSAQKNPTAFYLCASSMASGRANEQYFGPGTRLTVT.

The CDR3 nucleotides are TGTGCCAGCAGCTTGACTAGCGGGAGCGATACGCAGTATTTT. Translated, it gives CASSLTSGSDTQYF. This chain connects TRBV11-3 to TRBJ2-3, with 12 nucleotides matching TRBD2. In germline, CDR1 is SGHNT, CDR2 YENEEA. This CDR3 has 14 residues. V was pared by 3 bases and J by 6 bases, with 1 base of the junction left unmatched.